These 27 T cell receptor beta chains were all obtained from the same sample, sequenced in a study of cytomegalovirus exposure and HLA in healthy donors. Repertoires were generated with immunoSEQ multiplex PCR, while TCRdb's copy carries only in-frame clones and drops some. Of roughly 75,000 clones listed, roughly 94% are singletons. The sequenced material came from PBMCs. The source is a young woman in good health and CMV-seronegative.

V is TRBV19 and J is TRBJ2-2; 11 bases align to TRBD2. This CDR3 region has 14 residues. V lost 5 bases, J lost 4 bases, and 0 bases stayed unmatched. Germline V gene lookup returns CDR1 LNHDA and CDR2 SQIVND (reference sequence). The CDR3 DNA follows: TGTGCCAGTAGTCTAGCGGGAGGCACCGGGGAGCTGTTTTTT. Translation: CASSLAGGTGELFF.

In its sample, this clone was seen a few times. This chain links TRBV6-4 with TRBJ2-3; 12 bases align to TRBD2. The CDR3 is 15 amino acids. V trimming: 4 bases; J trimming: 1 base; junction bases outside the gene matches: 0. The germline V gene encodes CDR1 MRHNA and CDR2 SNTAGT. CDR3 loop: CASSGTSGGTDTQYF. CDR3 DNA: TGTGCCAGCAGTGGGACTAGCGGGGGCACAGATACGCAGTATTTT.

The rearrangement links TRBV10-2 to TRBJ1-1; unclear D gene. Trimming took 3 bases from V and 6 from J, leaving 11 bases between them. The CDR3 runs to 13 residues. Germline loops: CDR1 WSHSY, CDR2 SAAADI. The CDR3 protein is CASSDRRQSEAFF. The CDR3 DNA is TGCGCCAGCAGTGACCGGCGGCAGTCTGAAGCTTTCTTT.

The CDR3 DNA reads as TGTGCCAGCAGCCAGGAGAAGGCTAGCGCTAGCACAGATACGCAGTATTTT. It codes for CASSQEKASASTDTQYF. The rearrangement uses TRBV14 and TRBJ2-3; D is possibly TRBD2 (6 bases). The CDR3 has 17 residues. Germline values: CDR1 SGHDN, CDR2 FVKESK. Trimming took 3 bases from V and 0 from J, leaving 16 bases between them.

V and J are TRBV29-1 and TRBJ2-5, with 8 positions matching TRBD2. V was pared by 4 bases and J by 3 bases, with 7 bases of the junction left unmatched. The CDR3 sequence is 14 residues long. The germline gives CDR1 SQVTM, CDR2 ANQGSEA. In DNA, the CDR3 is TGCAGCGTTGGCCAGCGGGAGCGGGAAGAGACCCAGTACTTC. It codes for CSVGQREREETQYF.

This chain joins TRBV5-1 and TRBJ2-3; 7 positions match TRBD2. Per the germline V gene, CDR1 is SGHRS and CDR2 is YFSETQ. There are 11 residues in the CDR3. The CDR3 DNA sequence: TGCGCAACCGGAGCGGGGGATACGCAGTATTTT. Translating gives CATGAGDTQYF.

The genes are TRBV5-4 and TRBJ2-1, with 13 bases aligning to TRBD2. CDR3 length: 18 residues. J gave up 0 bases and V 4 bases, and 7 bases lay outside the gene matches. Germline CDR1 and CDR2: SGHNT and YYREEE (reference sequence). CDR3 coding DNA: TGTGCCAGCAGCCCGCGACTAGCGGGAGGAAGCTCCTACAATGAGCAGTTCTTC. Protein: CASSPRLAGGSSYNEQFF.

The V gene is TRBV5-1, the J gene TRBJ2-7; 7 nucleotides align to TRBD1. Germline-derived CDR1 and CDR2 are SGHRS and YFSETQ. J was trimmed by 0 bases and V by 1 base; bases with no gene match: 1. The CDR3 is 14 amino acids. The CDR3 DNA reads as TGCGCCAGCAGCTTGCAGGGGGACTCCTACGAGCAGTACTTC. Protein: CASSLQGDSYEQYF.

The chain recombines TRBV5-1 with TRBJ2-7; a possible D gene is TRBD2 (6 bases). CDR1 is SGHRS and CDR2 is YFSETQ in the germline V gene. V was pared by 1 base and J by 0 bases, with 8 bases between. This CDR3 is 14 amino acids long. DNA for the CDR3: TGCGCCAGCAGCTTGAGGGACTCCTCCTACGAGCAGTACTTC. It specifies CASSLRDSSYEQYF.

V and J are TRBV11-2 and TRBJ2-7, with D tentatively TRBD2 (6 bases). CDR1 and CDR2 (germline): SGHAT, FQNNGV. CDR3 length: 13 amino acids. Between the trimmed V and J ends, which lost 4 bases and 0 bases, there was a span of 7 bases. DNA of the CDR3: TGTGCCAGCAGCTCGGGAGTCTCCTACGAGCAGTACTTC. It encodes CASSSGVSYEQYF.

The gene calls are TRBV6-1 and TRBJ1-1, with 7 bases that match TRBD1. Trimming took 4 bases from V and 0 from J; bases not matched to a gene: 11. Germline V CDR1 and CDR2: MNHNS, SASEGT. CDR3 length equals 17 residues. The CDR3 is CASSGDRDSFMNTEAFF. The CDR3 region has the DNA TGTGCCAGCAGTGGGGACCGGGACAGCTTCATGAACACTGAAGCTTTCTTT.

The V and J genes are TRBV5-1 and TRBJ1-2, with 12 bases that match TRBD1. V lost 4 bases and J lost 3; bases outside the gene matches: 4. The CDR3 loop spans 15 amino acids. The germline gives CDR1 SGHRS, CDR2 YFSETQ. The CDR3 DNA sequence: TGCGCCAGCAGCGGGACAGGGGGCACGGACTATGGCTACACCTTC. It codes for CASSGTGGTDYGYTF.

The rearrangement links TRBV7-9 to TRBJ2-3; 8 positions match TRBD2. The V gene end was trimmed by 5 bases and the J gene end by 2 bases; junction bases not matched to a gene: 9. Germline assignment: CDR1 SEHNR and CDR2 FQNEAQ (reference sequence). The CDR3 sequence is 16 residues long. CDR3 sequence: CASSAIGGEHTDTQYF. The CDR3 DNA reads as TGTGCCAGCAGCGCCATCGGGGGGGAGCACACAGATACGCAGTATTTT.

The chain employs TRBV27 and TRBJ1-6, with 8 bases aligning to TRBD1. The V gene end was trimmed by 5 bases and the J gene end by 10 bases; junction bases not matched to a gene: 10. Germline V lookup: CDR1 MNHEY, CDR2 SMNVEV (reference sequence). This CDR3 has 15 amino acids. CDR3 DNA: TGTGCCAGCAGTGATTTGACAGGGGATGACTCACCCCTCCACTTT. Translation: CASSDLTGDDSPLHF.

This chain connects TRBV5-6 to TRBJ2-1, with D possibly being TRBD2 (6 bases). CDR1 is SGHDT, CDR2 YYEEEE, per germline. This CDR3 has 14 residues. Trimming pared 2 bases from V and 9 bases from J, leaving 15 bases between. The CDR3 DNA is TGTGCCAGCAGCTTAAGATCTAGCGCAGCTGAGCAGTTCTTC. Amino acids: CASSLRSSAAEQFF.

The chain links TRBV30 to TRBJ1-2; tentatively, D is TRBD1 (5 bases). The CDR3 contains 14 residues. Germline-derived CDR1 and CDR2 are GTSNPN and SVGIG (reference sequence). V was clipped by 2 bases and J by 7 bases, with 17 bases between them. The CDR3: CAWSPREGWAGYTF. DNA of the CDR3: TGTGCCTGGAGTCCGCGGGAGGGGTGGGCTGGCTACACCTTC.

The chain employs TRBV27 and TRBJ1-2; D uncertain. The CDR3 covers 18 residues. V was shortened by 0 bases and J by 0 bases, with 17 bases between the two germline ends. CDR1 and CDR2 (germline): MNHEY, SMNVEV (reference sequence). The CDR3 DNA reads as TGTGCCAGCAGTTTATCCGCAGCTTCCCTAGTCTCTAACTATGGCTACACCTTC. It is translated as CASSLSAASLVSNYGYTF.

This clone was seen once. V and J are TRBV6-5 and TRBJ1-1; D may be TRBD1 (5 bases). V lost 6 bases and J 1 base, leaving 12 bases between the germline ends. Per the germline V gene, CDR1 is MNHEY and CDR2 is SVGAGI. The CDR3 consists of 14 residues. The CDR3 protein is CASSRGEANTEAFF. CDR3 nucleotide sequence: TGTGCCAGCAGCCGGGGGGAGGCGAACACTGAAGCTTTCTTT.

The genes are TRBV7-2 and TRBJ2-5; D is possibly TRBD1 (6 bases). Trimming took 2 bases from V and 2 from J, leaving 9 bases between them. The CDR3 spans 14 residues. Germline V lookup: CDR1 SGHTA, CDR2 FQGNSA. CDR3 sequence reads: CASSLRTVQETQYF. CDR3 DNA: TGTGCCAGCAGCTTACGGACAGTGCAAGAGACCCAGTACTTC.

The V and J genes are TRBV19 and TRBJ2-1; 10 nucleotides agree with TRBD2. The V segment lost 5 bases and the J segment 6 bases; nucleotides outside the gene matches: 7. This CDR3 comprises 15 residues. The germline V gene encodes CDR1 LNHDA and CDR2 SQIVND (reference sequence). The CDR3 region has the DNA TGTGCCAGTAGTGAGGGGCTAGCGGGAGTCAATGAGCAGTTCTTC. Translating gives CASSEGLAGVNEQFF.

The DNA of the CDR3 is TGTGCCAGCAGCGCAGGGGAGGGACTAATCCAAGAGACCCAGTACTTC. This encodes CASSAGEGLIQETQYF. This sequence joins TRBV9 and TRBJ2-5, with a possible D match to TRBD2 (7 bases). V gave up 3 bases and J gave up 1 base, with 16 bases separating them. Germline CDR1 reads SGDLS; CDR2 reads YYNGEE. The CDR3 extends over 16 amino acids.

The chain recombines TRBV30 with TRBJ1-5; D is possibly TRBD1 (5 bases). Germline V gives CDR1 GTSNPN, CDR2 SVGIG (reference sequence). The ends were cut back, 0 bases at V and 0 bases at J, with 9 bases in the middle. The CDR3 extends over 15 amino acids. Written as DNA, the CDR3 is TGTGCCTGGAGTGTATCAGGGTATAGCAATCAGCCCCAGCATTTT. Its translation: CAWSVSGYSNQPQHF.

The chain carries TRBV29-1 and TRBJ2-2; 12 bases are a match to TRBD1. Germline CDR1 reads SQVTM; CDR2 reads ANQGSEA. Trimming removed 5 bases from V and 7 bases from J; junction bases left unmatched: 8. The CDR3 is 15 residues long. The CDR3 loop is CSVSGTGGLIGELFF. The DNA of the CDR3 is TGCAGCGTTTCCGGGACAGGGGGCCTTATCGGGGAGCTGTTTTTT.

This chain links TRBV28 with TRBJ2-7, with D tentatively TRBD2 (5 bases). V was shortened by 3 bases and J by 2 bases, with 11 bases between the two germline ends. Germline lookup yields CDR1 MDHEN and CDR2 SYDVKM. This CDR3 has 14 amino acids. CDR3 region: CASSLGREPYEQYF. The CDR3 nucleotides read TGTGCCAGCAGTTTGGGCCGGGAACCCTACGAGCAGTACTTC.

This rearrangement joins TRBV5-1 to TRBJ1-1; 7 nucleotides match TRBD1. The CDR3 has 15 residues. CDR1 SGHRS and CDR2 YFSETQ come from the germline V gene. V dropped 5 bases and J dropped 0; count of bases not matched to a gene: 7. The CDR3, as DNA: TGCGCCAGCAGGATGACAGGGACCTTGAACACTGAAGCTTTCTTT. As protein: CASRMTGTLNTEAFF.

This clone has just one count. This chain uses TRBV19 with TRBJ2-7, with 11 nucleotides matching TRBD2. Germline CDR1 reads LNHDA; CDR2 reads SQIVND (reference sequence). This CDR3 spans 14 amino acids. V lost 6 bases to trimming and J lost 4 bases; unmatched junction nucleotides: 5. This chain's CDR3 is CASSLRLAGYEQYF. The CDR3 DNA follows: TGTGCCAGTAGCCTGAGACTAGCGGGGTACGAGCAGTACTTC. The variable domain in full, with the rest retrieved from reference TRBV19 and TRBJ2-7, is DGGITQSPKYLFRKEGQNVTLSCEQNLNHDAMYWYRQDPGQGLRLIYYSQIVNDFQKGDIAEGYSVSREKKESFPLTVTSAQKNPTAFYLCASSLRLAGYEQYFGPGTRLTVT.

This clone has a single count. This chain's CDR3 is CASSPPSRSGNTIYF. The CDR3 nucleotides are TGTGCCAGCTCACCACCGTCCCGCTCTGGAAACACCATATATTTT. The chain employs TRBV18 and TRBJ1-3; the D is unclear. The germline V gene has CDR1 KGHSH and CDR2 LQKENI. The CDR3 loop spans 15 amino acids. Trimming removed 0 bases from V and 0 bases from J, with 6 bases in between. Drawing the rest from reference TRBV18 and TRBJ1-3, the complete variable domain is NAGVMQNPRHLVRRRGQEARLRCSPMKGHSHVYWYRQLPEEGLKFMVYLQKENIIDESGMPKERFSAEFPKEGPSILRIQQVVRGDSAAYFCASSPPSRSGNTIYFGEGSWLTVV.